This entry is about one T cell receptor beta chain. Its antigen is unknown. Base qualities were left out, and no much larger clone turns up one base away. Measured from the cysteine to the phenylalanine, the CDR3 is 12 residues long. Of all the DNA, just the CDR3 is kept, 36 bases in frame from base 1. Per the germline V gene (reference sequence), LNHDA is the CDR1 and SQIVND is the CDR2. Between the V and J ends, shortened by 6 bases and 6 bases respectively, the junction contains 9 bases. The sample is drawn from a study of blood T cell repertoires in COVID-19 (dated by TCRdb to 2020 to 2022). Broadly, across the study: The collaborator samples originated in the United States, Italy and Spain and spanned the acute and convalescent phases of COVID-19. The prospective study material was composed of cDNA or gDNA derived from T cells, B-cell-depleted T cells, or PBMCs. Deeply sampled blood TCRbeta repertoires from subjects exposed to, actively infected with, or recovered from COVID-19 were included in the dataset. A freely available public database, intended as a resource for researchers studying the immune response to SARS-CoV-2, is where the repertoires were released. The samples were drawn from two sources: the first 160 participants of the ongoing ImmuneRACE study, and 950 to 1,500 subjects contributed by 6 global collaborators. A de-identified subject ID, COVID-19 status, age in years and sex were almost always included in the sample metadata. Where available, HLA class I and class II types were taken from metadata supplied by the sample provider and were not determined by assay-based typing.

Study-level results and caveats: How much clinical and demographic metadata was included differed by source and by participant, and the metadata was provided uncurated.

TCRbeta CDR3 regions were amplified from genomic DNA using the immunoSEQ Assay, a bias-controlled multiplex PCR. The paper's processing steps were these. Nucleated cell counts per sample were estimated from amplification of reference gene primers within the assay. Sequence reads were collapsed and filtered to measure the absolute abundance of every unique TCRbeta CDR3 rearrangement. For each sample, productive Simpson clonality was calculated as the square root of Simpson's diversity index over productive rearrangements. TCRdb's version of the immuneACCESS table is confined to in-frame rearrangements and falls short of the full clone set. An unresolved V gene accounts for under half of the shortfall where checked; the remainder is of unknown origin. That table is the source of V, J and clone size, and D and trimming were worked out from the DNA. Recorded for this sample are roughly 180,000 clones; 70% to 90% of them occurred a single time. 3.5% to 5% of the sample is taken by the ten largest.

Enrolling through a virtual design, the prospective study's participants ranged in age from roughly 18 to 95 years and lived across roughly 24 United States geographic areas. To assign participants to cohorts, the prospective study relied on clinical history that participants themselves reported in a screening survey and a study questionnaire. Recovered participants in ImmuneRACE Cohort 3 were defined as having two consecutive negative NP/OP PCR tests, clearance from a healthcare professional, or resolution of symptoms. In the prospective study, whole blood, serum and a nasopharyngeal or oropharyngeal swab were collected from each participant by mobile phlebotomists. Additional blood draws and questionnaires over an approximately 2-month period could optionally be provided by prospective study participants. Before DNA extraction, prospective study blood samples were shipped either frozen or at room temperature.

This TCR derives from a woman between 45 and 65 years old who had recovered from COVID-19. The V and J genes are TRBV19 and TRBJ2-1; a tentative D call is TRBD2 (6 bases match). Sequences were obtained from PBMCs or T cells enriched from blood (not recorded which). CDR3 loop: CASSGGGNEQFF. The nucleotide sequence is TGTGCCAGTAGCGGGGGAGGCAATGAGCAGTTCTTC.